What follows are 21 T cell receptor beta chains derived from one specimen sequenced in a study of blood T cell repertoires in COVID-19. Here immunoSEQ multiplex PCR was the method, and the copy in TCRdb shows in-frame clones only, minus some. The table shows 55,000 to 85,000 clones, with around 87% occurring only once. Material: peripheral blood. The receptors stem from a woman younger than 35 with acute or convalescent COVID-19.

The J gene is TRBJ2-1, the V gene TRBV4-3, with TRBD2 identical over 11 bases. Germline-derived CDR1 and CDR2 are LGHNA and YSLEER. V lost 0 bases, J lost 8 bases, and 3 bases stayed unmatched. This CDR3 is built from 15 residues. CDR3 nucleotides: TGCGCCAGCAGCCAAGACAAACTAGCGGGAGATGAGCAGTTCTTC. Translating it yields CASSQDKLAGDEQFF.

The genes are TRBV4-1 and TRBJ1-5, with D maybe TRBD1 (5 bases). The CDR3 contains 16 residues. The V gene lost 0 bases and the J gene lost 7 bases, with 16 bases spanning the gap. From germline, CDR1 is MGHRA and CDR2 YSYEKL. Here the CDR3 reads CASSQDRGFDMQPQHF. The CDR3 region has the DNA TGCGCCAGCAGCCAAGATAGGGGATTCGACATGCAGCCCCAGCATTTT.

This chain connects TRBV30 to TRBJ2-4; D is possibly TRBD2 (6 bases). Germline assignment: CDR1 GTSNPN and CDR2 SVGIG (reference sequence). CDR3 size: 13 residues. The germline V and J ends were trimmed by 3 bases and 6 bases, with 12 bases remaining between them. This chain's CDR3 is CAWSLTEGNIQYF. Written as DNA, the CDR3 is TGTGCCTGGAGCCTGACGGAGGGAAACATTCAGTACTTC.

This chain links TRBV7-8 with TRBJ2-1; 7 bases align to TRBD2. Losses at the gene ends were 7 bases for V and 8 bases for J; bases not matched to a gene: 17. The CDR3 spans 16 residues. Per germline, CDR1 SGHVS and CDR2 FQNEAQ. The CDR3 DNA follows: TGTGCCAGCACCCCGCCCGGCGGGGGAGTGATCGATGAGCAGTTCTTC. Encoded protein: CASTPPGGGVIDEQFF. Full variable domain (rest looked up from reference TRBV7-8 and TRBJ2-1): GAGVSQSPRYKVAKRGQDVALRCDPISGHVSLFWYQQALGQGPEFLTYFQNEAQLDKSGLPSDRFFAERPEGSVSTLKIQRTQQEDSAVYLCASTPPGGGVIDEQFFGPGTRLTVL.

The rearrangement joins TRBV25-1 to TRBJ2-1; the D gene is possibly TRBD1 (5 bases). Germline assignment: CDR1 MGHDK and CDR2 SYGVNS. The CDR3 consists of 14 residues. V lost 4 bases to trimming and J lost 5 bases, with 12 bases between them. CDR3 protein: CASSAWAGNNEQFF. CDR3 DNA sequence: TGTGCCAGCAGTGCATGGGCAGGGAACAATGAGCAGTTCTTC.

J is TRBJ2-3 and V is TRBV27; 9 bases map to TRBD2. The CDR3 consists of 16 residues. Germline V lookup: CDR1 MNHEY, CDR2 SMNVEV (reference sequence). V was pared by 4 bases and J by 2 bases, with 7 bases of the junction left unmatched. The chain's CDR3 is CASSSLAGSATDTQYF. The CDR3 DNA reads TGTGCCAGCAGTTCGCTAGCGGGGTCTGCCACAGATACGCAGTATTTT.

CDR3 loop: CAGSGGVSTDTQYF. The CDR3 DNA reads TGTGCAGGGTCTGGAGGGGTAAGCACAGATACGCAGTATTTT. The gene calls are TRBV6-5 and TRBJ2-3; a weak D match, TRBD2 (6 bases). Germline V gene lookup returns CDR1 MNHEY and CDR2 SVGAGI. This CDR3 has 14 residues.

The chain employs TRBV7-7 and TRBJ2-5; 9 positions match TRBD1. CDR3 length: 15 amino acids. The V segment lost 1 base and the J segment 4 bases; nucleotides outside the gene matches: 4. CDR1 SSHAT and CDR2 FNYEAQ come from the germline V gene (reference sequence). The CDR3 sequence is CASSLGTGAGETQYF. The CDR3 DNA reads TGTGCCAGCAGCTTAGGGACAGGGGCGGGAGAGACCCAGTACTTC.

The V and J genes are TRBV2 and TRBJ2-7; 7 positions match TRBD1. Trimming at V came to 5 bases and at J to 0 bases, leaving 7 bases not matched to a gene. The CDR3 has 15 residues. Per germline, CDR1 SNHLY and CDR2 FYNNEI. CDR3 region: CASSQTGTLSYEQYF. CDR3 nucleotides: TGTGCCAGCAGTCAGACAGGGACCCTCTCCTACGAGCAGTACTTC. Full variable domain (rest looked up from reference TRBV2 and TRBJ2-7): EPEVTQTPSHQVTQMGQEVILRCVPISNHLYFYWYRQILGQKVEFLVSFYNNEISEKSEIFDDQFSVERPDGSNFTLKIRSTKLEDSAMYFCASSQTGTLSYEQYFGPGTRLTVT.

The rearrangement links TRBV28 to TRBJ2-2; tentative D call: TRBD2 (5 bases). Trimming took off 1 base at V and 6 bases at J, with 9 bases between the two ends. The CDR3 is made up of 14 amino acids. The germline V gene encodes CDR1 MDHEN and CDR2 SYDVKM. CDR3 nucleotide sequence: TGTGCCAGCAGTTTATCGAGGGTTTCCGGGGAGCTGTTTTTT. Amino acid sequence: CASSLSRVSGELFF.

The gene calls are TRBV5-1 and TRBJ1-1, with D maybe TRBD1 (5 bases). Germline lookup yields CDR1 SGHRS and CDR2 YFSETQ. The CDR3 sequence is 14 residues long. V lost 1 base and J lost 1, with 8 bases in between. The CDR3 spells CASSLSGPNTEAFF. In DNA, the CDR3 is TGCGCCAGCAGCTTGTCAGGGCCGAACACTGAAGCTTTCTTT.

The rearrangement uses TRBV6-5 and TRBJ1-4; D perhaps matches TRBD1 (6 bases). Trimming shortened V by 6 bases and J by 2 bases, and 13 bases separated the two germline ends. Germline lookup yields CDR1 MNHEY and CDR2 SVGAGI. The CDR3 contains 15 residues. The CDR3 loop reads CASSPKRGTNEKLFF. CDR3 DNA: TGTGCCAGCAGCCCCAAAAGGGGGACTAATGAAAAACTGTTTTTT.

This sequence joins TRBV29-1 and TRBJ2-5; 7 nucleotides align to TRBD2. The V gene's germline CDR1 is SQVTM and CDR2 ANQGSEA. The CDR3 runs 13 residues. J was trimmed by 0 bases and V by 6 bases; bases with no gene match: 4. CDR3 loop: CSVPGGYQETQYF. The CDR3 DNA reads as TGCAGCGTGCCCGGGGGGTACCAAGAGACCCAGTACTTC.

The chain carries TRBV30 and TRBJ2-5; TRBD2 aligns across 10 bases. The CDR3 runs to 13 residues. J gave up 4 bases and V 5 bases, and 4 bases lay outside the gene matches. Germline-derived CDR1 and CDR2 are GTSNPN and SVGIG (reference sequence). This CDR3 reads CAWVAGGRETQYF. The CDR3 nucleotides read TGTGCCTGGGTAGCGGGGGGTCGAGAGACCCAGTACTTC. The full variable domain, completed using reference TRBV30 and TRBJ2-5, is SQTIHQWPATLVQPVGSPLSLECTVEGTSNPNLYWYRQAAGRGLQLLFYSVGIGQISSEVPQNLSASRPQDRQFILSSKKLLLSDSGFYLCAWVAGGRETQYFGPGTRLLVL.

The chain carries TRBV4-1 and TRBJ2-3, with D tentatively TRBD2 (5 bases). Per the germline V gene, CDR1 is MGHRA and CDR2 is YSYEKL. V dropped 0 bases and J dropped 1 base, with 11 bases sitting between them. The CDR3 runs 16 residues. CDR3 coding DNA: TGCGCCAGCAGCCAAGAGAGGGTAGTGGGCACAGATACGCAGTATTTT. It is translated as CASSQERVVGTDTQYF.

The chain links TRBV7-9 to TRBJ2-2; D may be TRBD2 (7 bases). The germline gives CDR1 SEHNR, CDR2 FQNEAQ (reference sequence). CDR3 length: 15 residues. V lost 2 bases, J lost 4 bases, and 11 bases lay in between. The CDR3: CASSLLRGGTGELFF. CDR3 coding DNA: TGTGCCAGCAGCTTATTGAGGGGGGGCACCGGGGAGCTGTTTTTT.

The chain has TRBV9 and TRBJ2-1; 11 nucleotides align to TRBD2. The CDR3 covers 15 residues. CDR1 and CDR2 (germline): SGDLS, YYNGEE. J gave up 6 bases and V 4 bases, and 6 bases lay outside the gene matches. CDR3 residues: CASSIAGGPSNEQFF. The CDR3 nucleotides read TGTGCCAGCAGCATAGCGGGGGGGCCGTCCAATGAGCAGTTCTTC.

The CDR3 DNA is TGTGCCAGCAGCTTGCAGGCTAGCGGTCACAATGAGCAGTTCTTC. This encodes CASSLQASGHNEQFF. The rearrangement uses TRBV5-4 and TRBJ2-1; TRBD2 matches 7 bases. CDR3 length: 15 residues. Germline lookup yields CDR1 SGHNT and CDR2 YYREEE (reference sequence). The trim removed 1 base at V and 5 bases at J, leaving 6 bases unmatched.

The chain combines TRBV4-1 with TRBJ2-7, with TRBD2 as a possible D gene (5 bases). There are 15 residues in the CDR3. Per germline, CDR1 MGHRA and CDR2 YSYEKL. V dropped 1 base and J dropped 3 bases, with 13 bases sitting between them. CDR3 in amino acids: CASSQGPGENYEQYF. The CDR3 nucleotides read TGCGCCAGCAGCCAAGGTCCCGGGGAAAACTACGAGCAGTACTTC.

The gene calls are TRBV11-2 and TRBJ2-7; 10 nucleotides align to TRBD1. V gave up 3 bases and J gave up 3 bases; unmatched junction bases: 8. The CDR3 extends over 16 amino acids. Looked up from germline, CDR1 is SGHAT and CDR2 is FQNNGV. Here the CDR3 DNA reads TGTGCCAGCAGCTTCGACCGGGACAGGGGACTCTACGAGCAGTACTTC. It specifies CASSFDRDRGLYEQYF.

This clone was picked up a small number of times. The chain is built from TRBV2 and TRBJ2-7, with D perhaps matching TRBD1 (6 bases). V dropped 1 base and J dropped 3 bases, with 10 bases sitting between them. The CDR3 length is 14 residues. CDR1 is SNHLY and CDR2 is FYNNEI in the germline V gene. The CDR3 DNA sequence: TGTGCCAGCAGTGAAGGTCAGGGGTTCTACGAGCAGTACTTC. Its protein product is CASSEGQGFYEQYF.